This TCR beta chain emerged from a study of T-cell memory formation after mild COVID-19. Germline V gives CDR1 SGDLS, CDR2 YYNGEE. The V gene end was trimmed by 0 bases and the J gene end by 2 bases; junction bases not matched to a gene: 8. The CDR3 loop spans 17 amino acids. TCRdb re-called the 5' RACE reads through MiXCR, storing one row per CDR3 protein. This table holds about half a million distinct CDR3 sequences, 15% to 20% found once. Sequencing was performed on PBMCs or a T cell subset sorted from them (not recorded which). This TCR was sampled from an adult woman who had mild COVID-19 (a few samples of this study predate the infection). Cell type and time point are not known. V usage is TRBV9 and J usage is TRBJ2-3; 8 bases match TRBD1. The CDR3 DNA reads as TGTGCCAGCAGCGTAGCTTTCAGGGGGCTCCTCACAGATACGCAGTATTTT. Its protein is CASSVAFRGLLTDTQYF.